The T cell receptor beta chain under discussion was sequenced for a study of regulatory T cells in long-lasting Graves disease. General study results and limits: Lower TCR diversity characterized persistent Graves' patients relative to newly diagnosed patients.

This clonotype was seen repeatedly, ten times or more. Its specificity is unknown. This sample's time point: newly diagnosed GD, antithyroid drugs for less than 3 months. PBMC-derived RNA was used for the TCR library. With EDTA tubes as the receptacles, around 10 milliliters of peripheral blood were drawn. To make TCR beta libraries, researchers used iRepertoire HTBI primers and Arm-PCR of CDR3 regions. TCRdb used MiXCR to reprocess the multiplex PCR reads, holding one entry per CDR3 protein. The table lists about 540,000 distinct CDR3 sequences, 13% of them singletons. This sample was also put to use in a study of T cells in Graves' hyperthyroidism and ophthalmopathy.

The clonotype originates from a man aged 30-40 years with Graves disease. The sample was peripheral blood mononuclear cells (PBMCs), taken at new diagnosis, from a patient treated with antithyroid drugs.

The CDR3 sequence is CASSTGLAGRYEQYF. The CDR3 DNA reads as TGTGCCAGCAGTACAGGACTAGCGGGAAGGTACGAGCAGTACTTC. The rearrangement links TRBV28 to TRBJ2-7; 12 bases map to TRBD2. V trimming: 5 bases; J trimming: 4 bases; junction bases outside the gene matches: 6. CDR3 length equals 15 residues. The V gene's germline CDR1 is MDHEN and CDR2 SYDVKM.